These T cell receptor beta chains were read from a single sample in a study of OX40 agonist ivuxolimab in advanced cancers. Assay: immunoSEQ multiplex PCR; the TCRdb copy retains only in-frame clones and omits some. The repertoire holds under 95,000 clones, with under 95% as singletons. The input for sequencing was CD4+ or CD8+ T cells sorted from blood, taken in a trial of the OX40 agonist ivuxolimab. Source of these receptors: an adult with an advanced solid tumor such as melanoma, head and neck, liver or kidney cancer. CDR3s include the opening cysteine and the closing phenylalanine or tryptophan. A D gene is named only where the DNA matches it firmly. Part of the rows lack a size; the others show once, few, many or a class for expanded clones.

length,J,size,V,D,DNA,CDR3
15,TRBJ1-1,NA,TRBV7-2,TRBD1,TGTGCCAGCAGCCTTACTTGGACAGGGACCACTGAAGCTTTCTTT,CASSLTWTGTTEAFF
15,TRBJ2-1,NA,TRBV7-2,NA,TGTGCCAGCAGCTTTTCCGAGGTATACTACAATGAGCAGTTCTTC,CASSFSEVYYNEQFF
17,TRBJ2-2,NA,TRBV4-1,TRBD2,TGCGCCAGCAGCCAGGCTACTAGCGGGAGAGGCACCGGGGAGCTGTTTTTT,CASSQATSGRGTGELFF
16,TRBJ2-1,NA,TRBV11-2,NA,TGTGCCAGCAGCCCCCTTTTGTCTAGCAAGGGGTCTGAGCAGTTCTTC,CASSPLLSSKGSEQFF
15,TRBJ2-1,once,TRBV18,NA,TGTGCCAGCTCACGTGCGGGCAGCTCCTACAATGAGCAGTTCTTC,CASSRAGSSYNEQFF
14,TRBJ1-5,NA,TRBV27,NA,TGTGCCAGCAGTTTCAGGGGAAGCAATCAGCCCCAGCATTTT,CASSFRGSNQPQHF
13,TRBJ1-5,few,TRBV30,NA,TGTGCCTGGAGTGATGGGGGAGGGCAGCCCCAGCATTTT,CAWSDGGGQPQHF
16,TRBJ2-7,NA,TRBV7-9,TRBD1,TGTGCCAGCAGCACACCCCCGGGACAGAGGAGCTACGAGCAGTACTTC,CASSTPPGQRSYEQYF
16,TRBJ2-2,NA,TRBV5-1,TRBD1,TGCGCCAGCAGCCAGTTGGGGACAGGGAACACCGGGGAGCTGTTTTTT,CASSQLGTGNTGELFF
13,TRBJ1-4,NA,TRBV6-1,NA,TGTGCCAGCAGGCCAGGGCAATGGGAAAAACTGTTTTTT,CASRPGQWEKLFF
17,TRBJ2-2,NA,TRBV4-2,TRBD2,TGTGCCAGCAGCCAGCAAACTAGCGGGAGGGACACCGGGGAGCTGTTTTTT,CASSQQTSGRDTGELFF
17,TRBJ2-7,NA,TRBV7-9,NA,TGTGCCAGCAGCTTAGCGCTCTGGGCGGGAACCTCCTACGAGCAGTACTTC,CASSLALWAGTSYEQYF
15,TRBJ2-3,NA,TRBV27,TRBD2,TGTGCCAGCACCGAAGGGGGACTAGAGGGAGATACGCAGTATTTT,CASTEGGLEGDTQYF
13,TRBJ1-4,NA,TRBV27,NA,TGTGCCAGCAGTTTACAGGGAGGAGAAAAACTGTTTTTT,CASSLQGGEKLFF
15,TRBJ1-2,NA,TRBV27,NA,TGTGCCAGCAGTTTAATGAGGGATACTAACTATGGCTACACCTTC,CASSLMRDTNYGYTF
12,TRBJ2-3,NA,TRBV10-2,NA,TGCGCCTCAGAAGGGGCAATAGATACGCAGTATTTT,CASEGAIDTQYF
16,TRBJ2-7,NA,TRBV13,TRBD2,TGTGCCAGCAGCCGTCGACTAGCGGGGAGCTCCTACGAGCAGTACTTC,CASSRRLAGSSYEQYF